Shown below are 21 T cell receptor beta chains from a single sample sequenced in a study of CD8+CD57+ T cells in acquired aplastic anemia. Only patients with CD8+CD57+ cell expansion on flow cytometry were chosen for sequencing. TCR beta VDJ and CDR3 profiling used genomic DNA as template. TCRdb reanalysed the reads using MiXCR and keeps one entry per CDR3 protein. This table holds 150,000 to 200,000 distinct CDR3 sequences, 40% to 60% found once. Sequencing was carried out using sorted CD4+, CD8+, or CD8+CD57+ T cells (not recorded which) from PBMCs. Source of these receptors: a human donor with aplastic anemia.

The V call is TRBV19, the J call TRBJ1-2, with D maybe TRBD1 (6 bases). The CDR3 runs to 15 residues. Trimming cost V 6 bases and J 4 bases, with 18 bases left between them. Looked up from germline, CDR1 is LNHDA and CDR2 is SQIVND (reference sequence). The CDR3 coding sequence is TGTGCCAGTAGCCATACTACGGGACACTTCTATGGCTACACCTTC. Translated: CASSHTTGHFYGYTF.

A remark on this clonotype: A much more abundant neighbour one base away suggests this may be a read error. The chain links TRBV14 to TRBJ1-1; D remains ambiguous. CDR1 and CDR2 (germline): SGHDN, FVKESK. This CDR3 has 17 amino acids. The V end lost 1 base, the J end lost 0 bases, and 15 bases lay between the germline ends. The CDR3 sequence: CASSQALGEELNTEAFF. The CDR3 bases are TGTGCCAGCAGCCAAGCCCTAGGAGAGGAGTTGAACACTGAAGCTTTCTTT.

This clonotype was counted at least ten times. J is TRBJ1-5 and V is TRBV12-3 or TRBV12-4; D ambiguous. The CDR3 runs 13 residues. V was trimmed by 4 bases and J by 6 bases, leaving 10 bases between them. CDR3 residues: CASSSEESQPQHF. As DNA, the CDR3 is TGTGCCAGCAGTTCGGAGGAGAGTCAGCCCCAGCATTTT.

The V and J genes are TRBV19 and TRBJ1-3; D gene uncertain. The V end was cut by 7 bases, the J end by 0 bases, with 10 bases between. Germline V gene sequence: CDR1 LNHDA, CDR2 SQIVND (reference sequence). This CDR3 spans 14 amino acids. CDR3 sequence reads: CASIEGHSGNTIYF. CDR3 DNA sequence: TGTGCCAGTATAGAGGGCCACTCTGGAAACACCATATATTTT.

The sample holds a few counts of this clonotype. The rearrangement links TRBV3-1 to TRBJ2-7; weak D call: TRBD1 (5 bases). Trimming removed 1 base from V and 1 base from J, with 8 bases in between. The CDR3 contains 14 residues. Germline CDR1 and CDR2: LGHDT and YNNKEL (reference sequence). Written as DNA, the CDR3 is TGTGCCAGCAGCCAAGGCAGGGTTTCCTACGAGCAGTACTTC. Protein sequence: CASSQGRVSYEQYF.

CDR3 in DNA: TGTGCCAGCGTCTTTGAAGGGGCACTCTATGGCTACACCTTC. Amino acids: CASVFEGALYGYTF. This chain links TRBV2 with TRBJ1-2; possible D gene TRBD1, 5 bases. V lost 8 bases and J 4 bases, leaving 17 bases between the germline ends. The V gene's germline CDR1 is SNHLY and CDR2 FYNNEI. CDR3 size: 14 residues.

J is TRBJ2-3 and V is TRBV5-8, with 7 bases aligning to TRBD2. Germline CDR1 SGHTS, CDR2 YDEGEE. V lost 5 bases, J lost 6 bases, and 6 bases stayed unmatched. This CDR3 contains 13 residues. The CDR3 DNA follows: TGTGCCAGCAGTGAGCCCGGGGGGGATACGCAGTATTTT. Protein product: CASSEPGGDTQYF.

This chain uses TRBV5-1 with TRBJ2-1; no clear D gene. Per the germline V gene, CDR1 is SGHRS and CDR2 is YFSETQ. This CDR3 region has 12 residues. Trimming cost V 3 bases and J 3 bases, with 4 bases left between them. CDR3 in amino acids: CASSSYYNEQFF. The CDR3 DNA follows: TGCGCCAGCAGCTCATACTACAATGAGCAGTTCTTC.

This clonotype has at least ten counts. The genes are TRBV13 and TRBJ2-1; possibly TRBD1 for D (5 bases). This CDR3 has 17 amino acids. The germline V gene encodes CDR1 PRHDT and CDR2 FYEKMQ (reference sequence). Deletions cut 5 bases from V and 0 bases from J, with 17 bases between. CDR3 coding DNA: TGTGCCAGCAGCATCGAAACTCCAGGGTTCTCCTACAATGAGCAGTTCTTC. Protein product: CASSIETPGFSYNEQFF.

This clonotype appeared a few times. The rearrangement joins TRBV9 to TRBJ1-6, with TRBD1 identical over 7 bases. The CDR3 has 15 amino acids. The germline CDR1 and CDR2 sequences are SGDLS and YYNGEE. Trimming cost V 0 bases and J 10 bases; bases outside gene matches: 7. The CDR3 reads CASSVEGGAGSPLHF. CDR3 DNA sequence: TGTGCCAGCAGCGTAGAAGGGGGCGCGGGGTCACCCCTCCACTTT. The entire variable domain, with the rest obtained from reference TRBV9 and TRBJ1-6, is as follows: DSGVTQTPKHLITATGQRVTLRCSPRSGDLSVYWYQQSLDQGLQFLIQYYNGEERAKGNILERFSAQQFPDLHSELNLSSLELGDSALYFCASSVEGGAGSPLHFGNGTRLTVT.

The rearrangement joins TRBV20-1 to TRBJ1-4, with 7 positions matching TRBD1. With 5 bases clipped from V and 2 bases from J, the junction kept 2 bases outside the gene matches. Germline V gene sequence: CDR1 DFQATT, CDR2 SNEGSKA (reference sequence). CDR3 length: 13 amino acids. The CDR3 reads CSALQGTNEKLFF. The CDR3 nucleotides read TGCAGTGCTCTACAGGGGACTAATGAAAAACTGTTTTTT.

The chain employs TRBV15 and TRBJ1-3; D ambiguous. Germline CDR1 LNHNV, CDR2 YYDKDF (reference sequence). V lost 3 bases, J lost 4 bases, and 10 bases lay in between. This CDR3 has 14 residues. The CDR3 protein is CATSRGVGGNTIYF. CDR3 nucleotides: TGTGCCACCAGCAGGGGCGTGGGGGGAAACACCATATATTTT.

The V call is TRBV12-3 or TRBV12-4, the J call TRBJ1-1; D call uncertain. V was clipped by 4 bases and J by 7 bases, with 7 bases between them. This CDR3 contains 11 residues. The DNA of the CDR3 is TGTGCCAGCAGTTCCGGGATTGAAGCTTTCTTT. Amino acids: CASSSGIEAFF.

This clonotype was observed at least ten times. The chain employs TRBV6-1 and TRBJ2-1; TRBD2 aligns across 12 bases. Germline lookup yields CDR1 MNHNS and CDR2 SASEGT. Unmatched junction bases numbered 6, after V lost 4 bases and J lost 8 bases. The CDR3 consists of 15 residues. CDR3 nucleotide sequence: TGTGCCAGCAGTGTACTAGCGGGAGGAGGGGATGAGCAGTTCTTC. This codes for CASSVLAGGGDEQFF.

The chain uses TRBV20-1 and TRBJ2-7, with a weak D call TRBD1 (6 bases). The germline gives CDR1 DFQATT, CDR2 SNEGSKA (reference sequence). V was pared by 3 bases and J by 3 bases, with 12 bases between. The CDR3 has 13 amino acids. CDR3 in DNA: TGCAGTGCTAGGGGTATCAGGGGCTACGAGCAGTACTTC. This codes for CSARGIRGYEQYF.

The rearrangement links TRBV11-1 to TRBJ2-2; 9 bases align to TRBD2. CDR3 length: 17 residues. Germline loops: CDR1 SGHAT, CDR2 FQDESV (reference sequence). V shed 2 bases and J 6 bases; nucleotides not matched to a gene: 10. The CDR3 DNA sequence: TGTGCCAGCAGCTTACGTGGCGGGAGGGCCCCAGCCGGGGAGCTGTTTTTT. This translates into CASSLRGGRAPAGELFF.

The chain is built from TRBV5-4 and TRBJ2-7; D remains ambiguous. Germline V gene sequence: CDR1 SGHNT, CDR2 YYREEE (reference sequence). Between the trimmed V and J ends, which lost 4 bases and 5 bases, there was a span of 10 bases. This CDR3 comprises 12 residues. The CDR3 loop reads CASSRIGNEQYF. The CDR3 bases are TGTGCCAGCAGCCGTATTGGGAACGAGCAGTACTTC.

This clonotype has just a few counts. The gene calls are TRBV6-1 and TRBJ2-7; a possible D gene is TRBD1 (5 bases). The germline V gene encodes CDR1 MNHNS and CDR2 SASEGT. This CDR3 spans 12 amino acids. V was shortened by 3 bases and J by 7 bases, with 10 bases between the two germline ends. This CDR3 reads CASSDLSGEQYF. CDR3 DNA sequence: TGTGCCAGCAGTGATTTATCAGGGGAGCAGTACTTC.

This clonotype has ten or more counts. The chain has TRBV12-3 or TRBV12-4 and TRBJ2-3; the match to TRBD1 covers 12 bases. CDR3 length: 16 amino acids. V gave up 4 bases and J gave up 3 bases; unmatched junction bases: 5. This chain's CDR3 is CASSSAGQGATDTQYF. The CDR3 DNA is TGTGCCAGCAGTTCTGCGGGACAGGGGGCAACAGATACGCAGTATTTT.

With respect to this clonotype: A clone one base away is much larger, so this may be a read error. The chain combines TRBV4-2 with TRBJ1-3; 7 positions match TRBD1. Germline V lookup: CDR1 LGHNA, CDR2 YNFKEQ. The CDR3 is 15 amino acids. Trimming at V came to 3 bases and at J to 9 bases, leaving 11 bases not matched to a gene. The CDR3 DNA reads as TGTGCCAGCAGCCAGACGACAGGGAGGAGAAGCACCATATATTTT. Its protein product is CASSQTTGRRSTIYF.

The CDR3 is CSARRGGTEAFF. CDR3 nucleotides: TGCAGTGCTAGAAGAGGGGGCACTGAAGCTTTCTTT. The chain uses TRBV20-1 and TRBJ1-1, with a tentative D call TRBD1 (6 bases). V gave up 2 bases and J gave up 4 bases, with 8 bases separating them. CDR1 and CDR2 (germline): DFQATT, SNEGSKA (reference sequence). The CDR3 runs 12 residues.